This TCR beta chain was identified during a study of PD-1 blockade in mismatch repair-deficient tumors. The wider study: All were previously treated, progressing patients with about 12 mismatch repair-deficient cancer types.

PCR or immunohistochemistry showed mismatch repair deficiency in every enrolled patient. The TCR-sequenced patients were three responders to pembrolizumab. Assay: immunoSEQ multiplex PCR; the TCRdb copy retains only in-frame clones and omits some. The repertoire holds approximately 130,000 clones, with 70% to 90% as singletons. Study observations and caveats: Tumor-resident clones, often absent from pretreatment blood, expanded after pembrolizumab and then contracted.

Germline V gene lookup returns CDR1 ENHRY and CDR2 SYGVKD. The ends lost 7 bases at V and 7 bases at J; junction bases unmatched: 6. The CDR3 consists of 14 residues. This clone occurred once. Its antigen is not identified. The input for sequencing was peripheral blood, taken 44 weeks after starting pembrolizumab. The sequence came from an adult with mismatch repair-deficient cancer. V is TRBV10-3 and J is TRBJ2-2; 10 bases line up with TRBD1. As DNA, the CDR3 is TGTGCCATCAAGCGACAGGGGGCGGACGGGGAGCTGTTTTTT. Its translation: CAIKRQGADGELFF.